The rows below give T cell receptor beta chains drawn from one sample of a study of T cell repertoires in cytomegalovirus infection. TCRdb re-derived calls from the reads in MiXCR, one entry per CDR3 protein. The profile shows about 240,000 distinct CDR3 sequences, around 6.4% of them singletons. Sequencing was done on a sample of PBMCs. These receptors all come from a human donor in good health (CMV status not recorded). Some clones in this sample may be carry-over from other donors' samples. Both conserved end residues are part of each CDR3. The order of the fields is D gene, clone size, V gene, J gene, CDR3 protein, CDR3 DNA. D genes are given only for firm matches. A clone size is listed for some rows: how often the clone was seen (once, few, many), or a class if it is expanded.

-,-,TRBV29-1,TRBJ2-2,CSVGLDPGELFF,TGCAGCGTGGGCCTAGATCCCGGGGAGCTGTTTTTT
-,many,TRBV6-5,TRBJ1-2,CASSYTDRSYGYTF,TGTGCCAGCAGTTATACAGACAGGAGCTATGGCTACACCTTC
-,many,TRBV5-1,TRBJ2-2,CASRPRGQMNTGELFF,TGCGCCAGCAGACCGCGGGGACAGATGAACACCGGGGAGCTGTTTTTT
-,many,TRBV6-5,TRBJ2-4,CASSRDGQNIQYF,TGTGCCAGCAGTAGGGACGGGCAAAACATTCAGTACTTC
TRBD2,many,TRBV5-1,TRBJ2-5,CASSLASSGGAEQETQYF,TGCGCCAGCAGCTTGGCGTCTAGCGGGGGGGCCGAACAAGAGACCCAGTACTTC
-,many,TRBV18,TRBJ1-5,CASSPLAVNSNQPQHF,TGTGCCAGCTCACCGTTGGCGGTCAATAGCAATCAGCCCCAGCATTTT
TRBD1,few,TRBV19,TRBJ1-1,CASSIIVGGTAGTEAFF,TGTGCCAGTAGTATTATAGTAGGTGGGACAGCGGGGACTGAAGCTTTCTTT
-,many,TRBV28,TRBJ2-7,CASSLYKYEQYF,TGTGCCAGCAGTTTGTACAAGTACGAGCAGTACTTC
-,many,TRBV6-2/TRBV6-3,TRBJ2-4,CASSYTHRDSPKNIQYF,TGTGCCAGCAGTTACACTCACAGGGACTCACCCAAAAACATTCAGTACTTC
-,many,TRBV10-1,TRBJ2-1,CASSESWTKRQFF,TGCGCCAGCAGTGAGTCGTGGACTAAGAGGCAGTTCTTC
TRBD2,many,TRBV7-9,TRBJ2-5,CASGQTSGFQETQYF,TGTGCCAGCGGGCAGACTAGCGGGTTCCAAGAGACCCAGTACTTC
-,many,TRBV28,TRBJ1-5,CASRFPRTNQPQHF,TGTGCCAGCAGATTCCCAAGGACCAATCAGCCCCAGCATTTT
-,many,TRBV29-1,TRBJ1-2,CSALGENYGYTF,TGCAGCGCCCTGGGGGAGAACTATGGCTACACCTTC
-,many,TRBV28,TRBJ1-5,CASSPSVRQPQHF,TGTGCCAGCAGTCCTTCAGTGCGGCAGCCCCAGCATTTT
-,many,TRBV7-2,TRBJ1-5,CASSLQPDQPQHF,TGTGCCAGCAGCTTACAGCCCGATCAGCCCCAGCATTTT
-,few,TRBV5-6,TRBJ1-1,CASSLGPGTVLVEAFF,TGTGCCAGCAGCTTGGGACCCGGGACTGTTCTCGTTGAAGCTTTCTTT
TRBD1,many,TRBV6-1,TRBJ1-5,CASGQGNSNQPQHF,TGTGCCAGCGGACAGGGCAATAGCAATCAGCCCCAGCATTTT